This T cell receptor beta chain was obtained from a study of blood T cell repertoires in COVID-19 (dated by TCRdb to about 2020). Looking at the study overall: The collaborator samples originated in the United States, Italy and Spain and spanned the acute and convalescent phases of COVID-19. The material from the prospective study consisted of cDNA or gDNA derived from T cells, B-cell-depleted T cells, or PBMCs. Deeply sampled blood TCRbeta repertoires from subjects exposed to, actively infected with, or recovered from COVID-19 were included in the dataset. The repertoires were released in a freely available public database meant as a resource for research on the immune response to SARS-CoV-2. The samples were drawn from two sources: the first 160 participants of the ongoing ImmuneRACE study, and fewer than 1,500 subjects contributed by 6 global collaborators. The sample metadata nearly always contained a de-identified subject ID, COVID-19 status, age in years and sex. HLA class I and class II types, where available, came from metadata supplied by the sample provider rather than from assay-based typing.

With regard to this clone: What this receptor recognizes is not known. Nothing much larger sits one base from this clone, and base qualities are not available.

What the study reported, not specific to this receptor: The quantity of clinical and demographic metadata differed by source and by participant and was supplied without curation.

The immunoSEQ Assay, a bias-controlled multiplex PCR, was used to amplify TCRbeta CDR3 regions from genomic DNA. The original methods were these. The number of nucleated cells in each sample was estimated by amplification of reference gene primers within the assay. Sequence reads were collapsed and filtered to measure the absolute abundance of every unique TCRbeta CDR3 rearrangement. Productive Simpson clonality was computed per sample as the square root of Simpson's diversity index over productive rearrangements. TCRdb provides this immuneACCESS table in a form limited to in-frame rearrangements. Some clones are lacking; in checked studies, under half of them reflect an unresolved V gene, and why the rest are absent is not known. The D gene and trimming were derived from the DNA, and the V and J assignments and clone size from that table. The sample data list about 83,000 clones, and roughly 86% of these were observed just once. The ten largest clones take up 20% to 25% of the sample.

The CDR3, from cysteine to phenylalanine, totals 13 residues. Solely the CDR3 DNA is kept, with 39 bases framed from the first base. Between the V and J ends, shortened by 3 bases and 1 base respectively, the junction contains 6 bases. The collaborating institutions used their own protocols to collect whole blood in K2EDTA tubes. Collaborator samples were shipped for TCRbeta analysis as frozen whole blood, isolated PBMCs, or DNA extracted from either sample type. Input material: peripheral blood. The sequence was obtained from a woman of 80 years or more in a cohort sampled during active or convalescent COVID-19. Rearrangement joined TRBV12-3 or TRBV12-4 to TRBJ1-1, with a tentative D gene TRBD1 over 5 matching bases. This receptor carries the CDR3 CASSLGRNTEAFF. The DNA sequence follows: TGTGCCAGCAGTTTGGGGCGGAACACTGAAGCTTTCTTT.